This T cell receptor beta chain originates from a study of vaccination and CD4 T cells after COVID-19. The wider study: Each control was exposed to a CEFX pool, an HIV-1 Nef pool, or no peptide at all.

Oncomine TCR Beta short-read sequencing was applied to DNA from cultured CD4+ T cells. TCRdb re-called the PCR reads with MiXCR, one entry per CDR3 protein. The sample yields about 14,000 distinct CDR3 sequences, approximately 60% seen once. This CDR3 region has 14 residues. V lost 4 bases and J lost 7; bases outside the gene matches: 5. Germline assignment: CDR1 LNHDA and CDR2 SQIVND (reference sequence). As for treatment: approximately 9-day PBMC culture with coronavirus spike peptide pools or control peptides (ViraFEST assay). A word on this clonotype: Its antigen is as yet unknown.

The V gene is TRBV19, the J gene TRBJ1-3, with 9 nucleotides matching TRBD1. Sequencing used CD4+ T cells from blood, cultured in vitro. The sequence was obtained from a human donor who had recovered from COVID-19. CDR3 in DNA: TGTGCCAGTAGTAGGGTCGGACAGGGGAACACCATATATTTT. Translating it yields CASSRVGQGNTIYF. Full variable domain (remainder filled in from reference TRBV19 and TRBJ1-3): DGGITQSPKYLFRKEGQNVTLSCEQNLNHDAMYWYRQDPGQGLRLIYYSQIVNDFQKGDIAEGYSVSREKKESFPLTVTSAQKNPTAFYLCASSRVGQGNTIYFGEGSWLTVV.